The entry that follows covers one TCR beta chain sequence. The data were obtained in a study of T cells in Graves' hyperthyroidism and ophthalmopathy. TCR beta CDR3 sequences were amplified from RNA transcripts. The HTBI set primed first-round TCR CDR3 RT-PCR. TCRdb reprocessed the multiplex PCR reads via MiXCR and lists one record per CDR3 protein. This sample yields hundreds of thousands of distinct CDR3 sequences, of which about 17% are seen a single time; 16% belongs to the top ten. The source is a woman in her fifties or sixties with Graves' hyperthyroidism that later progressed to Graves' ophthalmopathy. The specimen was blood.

CDR3 amino acids: CASRIMGVYNEQFF. DNA of the CDR3: TGTGCCAGCCGCATTATGGGGGTCTACAATGAGCAGTTCTTC. This chain connects TRBV7-2 to TRBJ2-1; TRBD1 or TRBD2 may be the D gene (5 bases each). Trimming took 8 bases from V and 3 from J, leaving 14 bases between them. The germline CDR1 and CDR2 sequences are SGHTA and FQGNSA. The CDR3 spans 14 residues.